This TCR beta chain was captured in a study of spatial heterogeneity in lung cancer. Study-wide context: Consistently, beta-chain sequences turned up in larger numbers than alpha-chain sequences did. The study, taken as a whole, reports: Tumors with more nonsynonymous mutations had more expanded intratumoral alpha and beta TCRs.

Sample time point: sample taken at primary tumor resection. Tumor, nontumor lung or frozen PBMC supplied whole RNA, sequenced without sorting. MiXCR, run by TCRdb on the 5' RACE reads, gives a single entry per CDR3 protein. The top ten clones hold under 30% of a sample with about 13,000 distinct CDR3 sequences, 5.1% of them seen once. This clonotype was found many times. Its target is not known. The CDR3 runs to 17 residues. CDR1 is MNHEY and CDR2 is SMNVEV in the germline V gene (reference sequence). Trimming took 5 bases from V and 3 from J; bases not matched to a gene: 10. The origin of this receptor is a male donor with early-stage non-small cell lung cancer. The chain has TRBV27 and TRBJ2-7, with 13 bases lining up with TRBD2. The sequencing used lung tumor tissue, collected at surgery. The CDR3 protein is CASSPYPWTSGGYEQYF. The CDR3 region has the DNA TGTGCCAGCAGTCCCTACCCTTGGACTAGCGGGGGCTACGAGCAGTACTTC.